This TCR beta chain was captured in a study of beta chain features in type 1 diabetes. Findings and caveats of the study: Patients and controls would share equally any PCR tilt toward shorter templates. Across all four CD4+ subsets, people with type 1 diabetes showed modestly shorter TCRB CDR3s. Resolution of whether HLA type affects TCRB rearrangement was not achieved here.

Expressed TCRB transcripts were sequenced because the isolated RNA had all been reverse transcribed beforehand. Sequencing was performed with immunoSEQ multiplex PCR; in TCRdb, only in-frame clones are kept and a portion is missing. The sample lists 310,000 or so clones, approximately 8.2% occurring once. In the case of this clone: The antigen is undetermined.

Germline CDR1 is SGHTA and CDR2 is FQGTGA. The CDR3 has 17 amino acids. The V and J ends lost 4 bases and 8 bases, in that order; junction bases with no gene match: 12. The chain has TRBV7-3 and TRBJ2-2; TRBD2 aligns across 11 bases. Sequencing was done on a sample of central memory CD4+ T cells from blood. The TCR comes from a woman between 18 and 30 years old in good health. CDR3: CASSSTSGSNNLGELFF. The CDR3 DNA follows: TGTGCCAGCAGCTCCACTAGCGGGAGTAATAATTTAGGGGAGCTGTTTTTT.